This entry features one T cell receptor (beta chain) sequence. These data belong to a study of blood T cell repertoires in COVID-19. Study as a whole: Both acute and convalescent COVID-19 samples were obtained from the United States, Italy and Spain. In each case, the material was cDNA or gDNA derived from T cells, B-cell-depleted T cells, or PBMCs.

Original processing methods: Counts of nucleated cells, estimated from reference gene primer amplification, were obtained. Method: immunoSEQ multiplex PCR; TCRdb's copy keeps in-frame clones and lacks some. V, J and clone size derive from that table, while D and trimming were established from the DNA sequence. The data contain 75,000 to 90,000 clones, roughly 88% of them singletons. The sequencing sample was made of peripheral blood. This clonotype originated in a man in his fifties with active COVID-19.

This chain's CDR3 is CASSGTGMAGELFF. Here the CDR3 DNA reads TGTGCCAGCAGTGGGACAGGGATGGCCGGGGAGCTGTTTTTT. This chain uses TRBV7-6 with TRBJ2-2; 9 nucleotides line up with TRBD1. The germline V gene has CDR1 SGHVS and CDR2 FNYEAQ. The CDR3 runs to 14 residues. V was clipped by 6 bases and J by 6 bases; unmatched bases: 5.